Following are 4 T cell receptor beta chains from one sample sequenced in a study of radiotherapy plus CTLA-4 blockade in lung cancer (dated by TCRdb to the late 2010s). Libraries came from the immunoSEQ multiplex PCR assay. TCRdb took over this immuneACCESS table, retaining in-frame rearrangements with V and J assigned. Such tables are incomplete; in checked studies, under half of the missing clones stem from an unresolved V gene, and the remainder is unexplained. The sample has 70,000 to 85,000 clones on record, approximately 73% of them singletons. Clones ranked in the top ten supply 9.9% of the sample. Sequenced material: peripheral blood, taken from a patient treated with radiotherapy plus ipilimumab. The origin of the receptors is a human donor with non-small cell lung cancer whose response to radiotherapy plus ipilimumab could not be evaluated.

This rearrangement joins TRBV11-2 to TRBJ2-2, with TRBD2 matching over 13 bases. CDR3 length equals 18 residues. Losses at the gene ends were 5 bases for V and 3 bases for J; bases not matched to a gene: 9. Germline lookup yields CDR1 SGHAT and CDR2 FQNNGV. This chain's CDR3 is CASSAGLAGSPDTGELFF. The CDR3, as DNA: TGTGCCAGCAGCGCGGGACTAGCGGGGTCTCCAGACACCGGGGAGCTGTTTTTT.

V gene TRBV7-9 combines with J gene TRBJ2-1; D gene uncertain. There are 12 residues in the CDR3. Trimming took 7 bases from V and 6 from J, leaving 10 bases between them. The germline gives CDR1 SEHNR, CDR2 FQNEAQ (reference sequence). CDR3: CASTSGGNEQFF. The CDR3 DNA reads TGTGCCAGCACCTCGGGTGGCAATGAGCAGTTCTTC.

This chain links TRBV28 with TRBJ2-3; the match to TRBD2 covers 9 bases. The CDR3 consists of 17 residues. Germline V gene lookup returns CDR1 MDHEN and CDR2 SYDVKM. Trimming at V came to 1 base and at J to 4 bases, leaving 9 bases not matched to a gene. DNA for the CDR3: TGTGCCAGCAGTTTATTTAAGGCGGGGGGGCTCCCAGATACGCAGTATTTT. Protein: CASSLFKAGGLPDTQYF.

The chain couples TRBV6-5 to TRBJ2-1, with TRBD1 matching over 7 bases. The germline V gene encodes CDR1 MNHEY and CDR2 SVGAGI. This CDR3 is built from 15 residues. With 6 bases clipped from V and 2 bases from J, the junction kept 7 bases outside the gene matches. Here the CDR3 reads CASSHRGVTYNEQFF. The CDR3 DNA follows: TGTGCCAGCAGCCACAGGGGTGTCACCTACAATGAGCAGTTCTTC.